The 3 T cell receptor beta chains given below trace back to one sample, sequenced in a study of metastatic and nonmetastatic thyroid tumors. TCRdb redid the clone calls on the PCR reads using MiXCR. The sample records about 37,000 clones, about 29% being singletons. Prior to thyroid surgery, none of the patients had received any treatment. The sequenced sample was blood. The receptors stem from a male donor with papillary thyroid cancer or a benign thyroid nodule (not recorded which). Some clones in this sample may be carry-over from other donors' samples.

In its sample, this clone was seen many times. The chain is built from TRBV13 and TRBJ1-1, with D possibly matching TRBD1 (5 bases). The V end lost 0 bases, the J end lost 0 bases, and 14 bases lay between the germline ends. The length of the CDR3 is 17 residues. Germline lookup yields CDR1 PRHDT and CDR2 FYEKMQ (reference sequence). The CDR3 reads CASSLGDGALMNTEAFF. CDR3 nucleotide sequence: TGTGCCAGCAGCTTAGGAGACGGGGCGTTGATGAACACTGAAGCTTTCTTT. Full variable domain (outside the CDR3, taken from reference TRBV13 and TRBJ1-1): AAGVIQSPRHLIKEKRETATLKCYPIPRHDTVYWYQQGPGQDPQFLISFYEKMQSDKGSIPDRFSAQQFSDYHSELNMSSLELGDSALYFCASSLGDGALMNTEAFFGQGTRLTVV.

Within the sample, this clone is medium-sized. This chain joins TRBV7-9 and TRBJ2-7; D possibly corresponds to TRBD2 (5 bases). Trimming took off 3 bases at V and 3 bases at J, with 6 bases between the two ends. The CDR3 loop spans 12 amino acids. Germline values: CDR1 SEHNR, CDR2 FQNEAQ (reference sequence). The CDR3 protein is CASSLGSYEQYF. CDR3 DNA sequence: TGTGCCAGCAGCTTGGGGAGCTACGAGCAGTACTTC.

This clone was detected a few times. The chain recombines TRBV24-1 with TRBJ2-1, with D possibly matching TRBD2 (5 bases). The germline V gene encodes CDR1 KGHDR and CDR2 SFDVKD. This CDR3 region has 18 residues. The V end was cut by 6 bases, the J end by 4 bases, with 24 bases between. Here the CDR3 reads CATSTSRAGSPIYNEQFF. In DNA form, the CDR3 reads TGTGCCACCAGTACATCGCGGGCGGGCTCCCCGATATACAATGAGCAGTTCTTC.